Following are 9 T cell receptor beta chains from one sample sequenced in a study of shared clonotypes between healthy human individuals. The table came from immunoSEQ multiplex PCR; TCRdb's copy has only in-frame clones and leaves some out. The data hold millions of clones, with about 95% observed a single time. CD45RO-negative, CCR7-positively selected cells formed the naive CD8 fraction, excluding terminally differentiated effector memory CD45RA+ cells. Source material: naive CD8+ T cells sorted from blood. Receptors were obtained from a man younger than 30 in good health.

As concerns this clone: One junction end does not reproduce the germline sequence, and a read error may be involved. CDR3 sequence: CASSSPDRGSPLHF. The CDR3 DNA follows: TGTGCTAGCAGCTCCCCGGACAGGGGTTCACCCCTCCACTTT. V usage is TRBV7-7 and J usage is TRBJ1-6; TRBD1 matches at 9 bases. The length of the CDR3 is 14 residues. CDR1 and CDR2 (germline): SSHAT, FNYEAQ (reference sequence).

This clone showed up just a few times. The V call is TRBV2, the J call TRBJ1-1, with no clear D. V was clipped by 5 bases and J by 5 bases, with 9 bases between them. The CDR3 has 12 residues. Germline CDR1 reads SNHLY; CDR2 reads FYNNEI. As DNA, the CDR3 is TGTGCCAGCAGTCAGATGCCGACTGAAGCTTTCTTT. Its translation: CASSQMPTEAFF.

The chain links TRBV11-3 to TRBJ2-2; D unclear. The CDR3 extends over 14 amino acids. V gave up 1 base and J gave up 4 bases, with 7 bases separating them. CDR1 is SGHNT, CDR2 YENEEA, per germline. The CDR3, as DNA: TGTGCCAGCAGCTTAGTCCCCACCACCGGGGAGCTGTTTTTT. It specifies CASSLVPTTGELFF.

The rearrangement joins TRBV19 to TRBJ1-6; D is uncertain. The CDR3 runs to 12 residues. Germline CDR1 is LNHDA and CDR2 is SQIVND (reference sequence). CDR3 DNA sequence: TGTGCGTCCGGGCCTTATAATTCACCCCTCCACTTT. It yields the protein CASGPYNSPLHF. Using reference TRBV19 and TRBJ1-6 for the parts outside the CDR3, the full variable domain is DGGITQSPKYLFRKEGQNVTLSCEQNLNHDAMYWYRQDPGQGLRLIYYSQIVNDFQKGDIAEGYSVSREKKESFPLTVTSAQKNPTAFYLCASGPYNSPLHFGNGTRLTVT.

This sequence joins TRBV6-5 and TRBJ2-6, with a tentative D call TRBD2 (5 bases). CDR3 length equals 15 residues. Per germline, CDR1 MNHEY and CDR2 SVGAGI. Trimming took off 6 bases at V and 4 bases at J, with 13 bases between the two ends. The CDR3 DNA sequence: TGTGCCAGCAGACCAGAGGGATTCGGGGCCAACGTCCTGACTTTC. Protein: CASRPEGFGANVLTF.

On this clone: The junction does not match germline at one end; this may be a read error. This chain links TRBV25-1 with TRBJ1-1; no clear D. CDR3 length: 17 amino acids. The V gene's germline CDR1 is MGHDK and CDR2 SYGVNS. CDR3 sequence (DNA): TGTGCCAGCAGTGAATATAATACAGTTGAAGGGAACGCTGAAGCTTTCTTT. Protein sequence: CASSEYNTVEGNAEAFF. The variable domain in full, completed from reference TRBV25-1 and TRBJ1-1, reads EADIYQTPRYLVIGTGKKITLECSQTMGHDKMYWYQQDPGMELHLIHYSYGVNSTEKGDLSSESTVSRIRTEHFPLTLESARPSHTSQYLCASSEYNTVEGNAEAFFGQGTRLTVV.

The chain recombines TRBV30 with TRBJ1-1; D is unresolved. The V end lost 5 bases, the J end lost 0 bases, and 4 bases lay between the germline ends. Germline V gene data show CDR1 as GTSNPN and CDR2 as SVGIG (reference sequence). The CDR3 is 11 amino acids. In DNA, the CDR3 is TGTGCCTGGTTAGTGAACACTGAAGCTTTCTTT. Translation gives CAWLVNTEAFF.

The chain has TRBV27 and TRBJ2-3; D is undetermined. Trimming left V 3 bases short and J 6 bases short, with 10 bases between. Germline CDR1 and CDR2: MNHEY and SMNVEV (reference sequence). The CDR3 extends over 13 amino acids. CDR3 in amino acids: CASSFAGIDTQYF. CDR3 nucleotide sequence: TGTGCCAGCAGTTTTGCAGGAATCGATACGCAGTATTTT.

The J gene is TRBJ1-1, the V gene TRBV27; no firm D call. From germline, CDR1 is MNHEY and CDR2 SMNVEV (reference sequence). V was clipped by 5 bases and J by 8 bases, with 9 bases between them. The CDR3 covers 11 residues. The CDR3 region is CASSTGAEAFF. CDR3 bases: TGTGCCAGCAGTACGGGAGCCGAAGCTTTCTTT.